This T cell receptor (beta chain) was recovered during a study of T cell responses to AZD1222 COVID-19 vaccine. The data were produced by immunoSEQ multiplex PCR, yet TCRdb's version contains in-frame clones alone and is incomplete. The sample shows roughly 130,000 clones, around 90% of them seen only once. Trimming stripped 9 bases from V and 0 bases from J, with 17 bases between. CDR1 and CDR2 from the germline V gene are MNHEY and SMNVEV (reference sequence). CDR3 size: 16 residues. Points from the study as a whole: Spike-specific TCR breadth and depth both grew after two AZD1222 doses. Possibly, clonal diversity was underestimated; donors were largely white British and included more females.

About this clone itself: Its specificity is not known.

The receptor was derived from an adult in good health. The J gene is TRBJ1-4, the V gene TRBV27; D might be TRBD1 (6 bases). The material sequenced was peripheral blood, taken on day 0 of MenACWY control vaccination. CDR3 residues: CARAQGQYATNEKLFF. The CDR3 DNA reads TGTGCCAGAGCACAGGGCCAGTATGCAACTAATGAAAAACTGTTTTTT.